Reported below is one T cell receptor beta chain. There is no known antigen for this receptor. Base qualities are not provided; no much larger clone lies one nucleotide away. TCRbeta CDR3 regions were amplified from genomic DNA by means of the immunoSEQ Assay, a bias-controlled multiplex PCR. Per the original workflow: The number of nucleated cells in each sample was estimated from the amplification of reference gene primers within the assay. To quantify the absolute abundance of each unique TCRbeta CDR3 rearrangement, sequence reads were collapsed and filtered. For each sample, productive Simpson clonality was calculated as the square root of Simpson's diversity index across productive rearrangements. Held by TCRdb, this immuneACCESS table contains in-frame sequences only and omits some clones. Under half of the omission traces to an unresolved V gene where checked; the cause of the rest is unknown. V and J calls and clone size are those listed in that table; D and trimming were worked out from the DNA. The sample table lists a few hundred thousand clones, approximately 88% of them with a count of one. The ten largest account for about 6.1% of the sample.

V is reduced by 4 bases and J by 0 bases, leaving a spacing of 22 bases between them. CDR1 and CDR2, per the germline V gene (reference sequence), are DFQATT and SNEGSKA. The CDR3 numbers 17 residues from cysteine through phenylalanine. Here the CDR3 DNA is all that survives: 51 bases in frame from base 1. These data originate in a study of blood T cell repertoires in COVID-19 (dated by TCRdb to the early 2020s). With regard to the full study: Collaborator samples came from the United States, Italy and Spain and covered acute and convalescent phases of COVID-19. Samples came from the ongoing ImmuneRACE study (first 160 participants) plus 1,254 subjects from 6 global collaborators. Where available, HLA class I and class II types were obtained from metadata supplied by the sample provider rather than from assay-based typing. The prospective study material was composed of cDNA or gDNA derived from T cells, B-cell-depleted T cells, or PBMCs. The repertoires were made available in a free public database intended to serve as a resource for research on the immune response to SARS-CoV-2. Subjects who had been exposed to COVID-19, were actively infected with it, or had recovered from it provided the deeply sampled blood TCRbeta repertoires that made up the dataset. The sample metadata nearly always contained a de-identified subject ID, COVID-19 status, age in years and sex.

Summary of the overall study and its limitations: The amount of clinical and demographic metadata varied by source and participant and was provided uncurated.

Enrolling through a virtual design, the prospective study's participants ranged in age from roughly 18 to 90 years and lived across 20 to 30 United States geographic areas. To assign participants to cohorts, the prospective study relied on clinical history that participants themselves reported in a screening survey and a study questionnaire. Recovered participants in ImmuneRACE Cohort 3 were defined by two consecutive negative NP/OP PCR tests, clearance by a healthcare professional, or resolution of symptoms. Each participant in the prospective study had whole blood, serum and a nasopharyngeal or oropharyngeal swab collected by mobile phlebotomists. Prospective study participants could optionally give additional blood draws and questionnaires over an approximately 2-month period. Before DNA extraction, prospective study blood samples were shipped either frozen or at room temperature.

The source material was PBMCs or T cells enriched from blood (not recorded which). The chain is assembled from TRBV20-1 and TRBJ2-7, with no D gene named confidently. The sequence came from a woman aged 40 to 49 who had recovered from COVID-19. The DNA sequence is given as TGCAGTGCTATTGACGGTTTCCCGCGTTCGAGCTCCTACGAGCAGTACTTC. Its product reads: CSAIDGFPRSSSYEQYF.